Listed below are T cell receptor beta chains from one sample, sequenced in a study of shared T cell receptors in the human thymus. TCRdb keeps only in-frame clones here, not all; method: immunoSEQ multiplex PCR. This sample has approximately 730,000 clones, with roughly 88% found just once. These data were likewise used in another study, on human thymus T cells.

The sample consisted of thymocytes. The receptors were sampled from a girl less than two years old with a congenital heart defect. Both conserved end residues are part of each CDR3. Fields, in order: V gene, clone size, CDR3 length, D gene, J gene, CDR3 DNA, CDR3 protein. D genes are given only for firm matches. Part of the rows lack a size; the others show once, few, many or a class for expanded clones.

TRBV5-1	.	14	.	TRBJ1-2	TGCGCCAGCAGATTTGAAGGGGCAGGGCATGGCTACACCTTC	CASRFEGAGHGYTF
TRBV6-1	.	14	.	TRBJ2-1	TGTGCCACCCTACAGACAGGCCTCCTCCATGAGCAGTTCTTC	CATLQTGLLHEQFF
TRBV5-1	.	14	.	TRBJ2-5	TGCGCCAGCAGCTTGGAACAGTCCCAAGAGACCCAGTACTTC	CASSLEQSQETQYF
TRBV27	once	14	TRBD2	TRBJ2-5	TGTGCCAGCAGAACTGCACTAGCGGTAGAGACCCAGTACTTC	CASRTALAVETQYF
TRBV6-4	.	16	TRBD1	TRBJ2-1	TGTGCCAGCAGTGACTCGAACAGGGGCATTTCCCATGAGCAGTTCTTC	CASSDSNRGISHEQFF
TRBV5-6	.	16	.	TRBJ1-4	TGTGCCAGCAGCTTGGCTCCCGACAGCTGTAATGAAAAACTGTTTTTT	CASSLAPDSCNEKLFF
TRBV27	.	17	TRBD1	TRBJ2-3	TGTGCCAGCAGTTTTTCCCGACAGGGGGCGGGCACAGATACGCAGTATTTT	CASSFSRQGAGTDTQYF
TRBV2	.	13	.	TRBJ1-1	TGTGCCAGCAGTGAAACAGGGAACACTGAAGCTTTCTTT	CASSETGNTEAFF
TRBV4-1	.	15	TRBD1	TRBJ1-2	TGCGCCAGCAGCCAACTTGGGACAGGGGTCTATGGCTACACCTTC	CASSQLGTGVYGYTF
TRBV4-1	once	15	TRBD1	TRBJ2-7	TGCGCCAGCAGCCACCCGGGACAGGAAAACTACGAGCAGTACTTC	CASSHPGQENYEQYF
TRBV10-2	.	12	.	TRBJ1-2	TGCGCCAGCAGTGAACAGGCACTGGGCTACACCTTC	CASSEQALGYTF
TRBV5-4	.	13	.	TRBJ2-1	TGTGCCAGCAGCCAGGACTATCGGGGTGAGCAGTTCTTC	CASSQDYRGEQFF
TRBV9	.	16	TRBD2	TRBJ2-1	TGTGCCAGCAGCGTAGAGTTAGGACTAGCGGTCAATGAGCAGTTCTTC	CASSVELGLAVNEQFF
TRBV11-2	.	16	.	TRBJ2-3	TGTGCCAGCAGCTTAGTGGGCGTTCCCTCCCTAGATACGCAGTATTTT	CASSLVGVPSLDTQYF